The entry below describes one T cell receptor beta chain. Trimming removed 4 bases at V and 2 bases at J, with 14 bases between. Germline V lookup: CDR1 SGHRS, CDR2 YFSETQ. CDR3 length equals 15 residues. Assay used: immunoSEQ multiplex PCR; TCRdb lists only in-frame clones, some missing. The sample carries roughly 380,000 clones, over 85% recorded once. The source of the sample is a study of blood T cell repertoires in COVID-19. The chain employs TRBV5-1 and TRBJ2-3; D perhaps matches TRBD1 (5 bases). This sequence originates from a woman aged 60-75 years with COVID-19, enrolled during active disease. The sample comprised peripheral blood. Here the CDR3 reads CASSHQWGNTDTQYF. As DNA, the CDR3 is TGCGCCAGCAGCCACCAGTGGGGCAACACAGATACGCAGTATTTT.